This is a list of T cell receptor beta chains from one sample in a study of CD8 T cells in ankylosing spondylitis. TCRdb re-derived calls from the 5' RACE reads in MiXCR, one entry per CDR3 protein. Here the sample spans over 30,000 distinct CDR3 sequences, roughly 12% being singletons. Sequencing input: synovial fluid, either unsorted or a sorted T cell fraction (not recorded which). The source of these receptors is a male donor with ankylosing spondylitis. CDR3s include the opening cysteine and the closing phenylalanine or tryptophan. The D gene is left open where the match is weak. The size of a clone is reported for some rows only, either as once, few or many, or as a class for expanded clones.

j_call: TRBJ2-5
v_call: TRBV7-9
clone_size: -
d_call: -
cdr3_aa: CASSWGEGTQYF
cdr3_nt: TGTGCCAGCAGCTGGGGTGAGGGGACCCAGTACTTC

j_call: TRBJ2-5
v_call: TRBV4-2
clone_size: -
d_call: -
cdr3_aa: CASSQDYGLGGETQYF
cdr3_nt: TGTGCCAGCAGCCAAGATTACGGGCTTGGCGGCGAGACCCAGTACTTC

j_call: TRBJ1-2
v_call: TRBV7-9
clone_size: many
d_call: -
cdr3_aa: CASSPFAYGYTF
cdr3_nt: TGTGCCAGCAGCCCCTTCGCCTATGGCTACACCTTC

j_call: TRBJ1-3
v_call: TRBV10-3
clone_size: many
d_call: -
cdr3_aa: CAITGGLGSGNTIYF
cdr3_nt: TGTGCCATCACGGGGGGGCTAGGATCTGGAAACACCATATATTTT

j_call: TRBJ2-1
v_call: TRBV18
clone_size: -
d_call: TRBD2
cdr3_aa: CASSPSGVSYNEQFF
cdr3_nt: TGTGCCAGCTCACCTAGCGGGGTCTCCTACAATGAGCAGTTCTTC

j_call: TRBJ1-4
v_call: TRBV7-9
clone_size: few
d_call: -
cdr3_aa: CASSLRRGLFF
cdr3_nt: TGTGCCAGCAGCTTACGGAGAGGACTGTTTTTT

j_call: TRBJ2-5
v_call: TRBV15
clone_size: few
d_call: -
cdr3_aa: CATQLGRGWKETQYF
cdr3_nt: TGTGCCACCCAACTGGGCCGGGGGTGGAAGGAGACCCAGTACTTC

j_call: TRBJ2-1
v_call: TRBV29-1
clone_size: -
d_call: TRBD2
cdr3_aa: CSVPGTSGRGAYNEQFF
cdr3_nt: TGCAGCGTCCCCGGGACTAGCGGGAGGGGGGCCTACAATGAGCAGTTCTTC

j_call: TRBJ1-5
v_call: TRBV20-1
clone_size: many
d_call: -
cdr3_aa: CSARQGPLSNQPQHF
cdr3_nt: TGCAGTGCAAGGCAGGGGCCGTTGAGCAATCAGCCCCAGCATTTT

j_call: TRBJ1-5
v_call: TRBV12-3/TRBV12-4
clone_size: few
d_call: -
cdr3_aa: CASSFWGGNQHF
cdr3_nt: TGTGCCAGCAGTTTTTGGGGAGGTAACCAGCATTTT

j_call: TRBJ1-1
v_call: TRBV30
clone_size: -
d_call: -
cdr3_aa: CAWSPGTGNTEAFF
cdr3_nt: TGTGCCTGGAGCCCCGGGACGGGTAACACTGAAGCTTTCTTT

j_call: TRBJ2-1
v_call: TRBV14
clone_size: few
d_call: -
cdr3_aa: CASSQHYSYNEQFF
cdr3_nt: TGTGCCAGCAGCCAACACTACTCCTACAATGAGCAGTTCTTC

j_call: TRBJ2-2
v_call: TRBV10-1
clone_size: -
d_call: -
cdr3_aa: CASRDSTGGELFF
cdr3_nt: TGCGCCAGCAGGGACTCAACGGGCGGGGAGCTGTTTTTT

j_call: TRBJ2-1
v_call: TRBV7-9
clone_size: -
d_call: -
cdr3_aa: CASSPGTVNEQFF
cdr3_nt: TGTGCCAGCAGCCCCGGGACTGTCAATGAGCAGTTCTTC

j_call: TRBJ2-5
v_call: TRBV7-9
clone_size: -
d_call: TRBD1
cdr3_aa: CASSLTGGPKTQYF
cdr3_nt: TGTGCCAGCAGCCTGACAGGGGGCCCGAAGACCCAGTACTTC

j_call: TRBJ2-3
v_call: TRBV6-2/TRBV6-3
clone_size: -
d_call: TRBD2
cdr3_aa: CASSLTSGSTDTQYF
cdr3_nt: TGTGCCAGCAGTTTGACTAGCGGGAGCACAGATACGCAGTATTTT

j_call: TRBJ1-1
v_call: TRBV24-1
clone_size: few
d_call: -
cdr3_aa: CATSPGSMNTEAFF
cdr3_nt: TGTGCCACCAGTCCAGGGAGTATGAACACTGAAGCTTTCTTT

j_call: TRBJ2-1
v_call: TRBV12-3/TRBV12-4
clone_size: few
d_call: TRBD2
cdr3_aa: CASSLLAGVAYNEQFF
cdr3_nt: TGTGCCAGCAGTTTACTAGCGGGGGTCGCCTACAATGAGCAGTTCTTC

j_call: TRBJ1-5
v_call: TRBV5-6
clone_size: -
d_call: -
cdr3_aa: CAISLGPGEQPQHF
cdr3_nt: TGTGCCATCAGCTTGGGGCCAGGGGAACAGCCCCAGCATTTT

j_call: TRBJ1-1
v_call: TRBV24-1
clone_size: few
d_call: -
cdr3_aa: CATSDLDSPEAFF
cdr3_nt: TGTGCCACCAGTGACCTCGACAGCCCTGAAGCTTTCTTT

j_call: TRBJ2-7
v_call: TRBV6-1
clone_size: many
d_call: TRBD1
cdr3_aa: CASSEAGTGGYEQYF
cdr3_nt: TGTGCCAGCAGTGAAGCGGGGACAGGGGGCTACGAGCAGTACTTC

j_call: TRBJ1-1
v_call: TRBV9
clone_size: many
d_call: -
cdr3_aa: CASSVGGQNTEAFF
cdr3_nt: TGTGCCAGCAGCGTAGGGGGACAGAACACTGAAGCTTTCTTT

j_call: TRBJ2-4
v_call: TRBV19
clone_size: -
d_call: -
cdr3_aa: CASSPHLGGAKNIQYF
cdr3_nt: TGTGCCAGTAGTCCCCACCTGGGGGGAGCCAAAAACATTCAGTACTTC

j_call: TRBJ2-2
v_call: TRBV20-1
clone_size: few
d_call: -
cdr3_aa: CSARRPRNSGELFF
cdr3_nt: TGCAGTGCACGACGACCTAGGAACTCCGGGGAGCTGTTTTTT

j_call: TRBJ1-2
v_call: TRBV10-3
clone_size: -
d_call: -
cdr3_aa: CAISETRDYGYTF
cdr3_nt: TGTGCCATCAGTGAGACCCGGGACTATGGCTACACCTTC

j_call: TRBJ2-7
v_call: TRBV5-6
clone_size: many
d_call: TRBD2
cdr3_aa: CASSFSGSSYEQYF
cdr3_nt: TGTGCCAGCAGCTTTAGCGGGAGCTCCTACGAGCAGTACTTC

j_call: TRBJ2-7
v_call: TRBV4-1
clone_size: many
d_call: TRBD2
cdr3_aa: CASSQEGSGTREQYF
cdr3_nt: TGCGCCAGCAGCCAAGAAGGTAGCGGGACCCGCGAGCAGTACTTC

j_call: TRBJ2-1
v_call: TRBV19
clone_size: many
d_call: -
cdr3_aa: CASSMIPGDPYNEQFF
cdr3_nt: TGTGCCAGTAGTATGATCCCGGGGGACCCCTACAATGAGCAGTTCTTC

j_call: TRBJ2-5
v_call: TRBV20-1
clone_size: -
d_call: TRBD1
cdr3_aa: CSAGQGDPTQYF
cdr3_nt: TGCAGTGCGGGACAGGGGGATCCGACCCAGTACTTC

j_call: TRBJ2-7
v_call: TRBV4-2
clone_size: -
d_call: TRBD1
cdr3_aa: CASSQVIGTGGYEQYF
cdr3_nt: TGTGCCAGCAGCCAAGTGATCGGGACAGGGGGCTACGAGCAGTACTTC

j_call: TRBJ2-2
v_call: TRBV27
clone_size: -
d_call: -
cdr3_aa: CASKDDTGELFF
cdr3_nt: TGTGCCAGCAAGGATGACACCGGGGAGCTGTTTTTT

j_call: TRBJ1-1
v_call: TRBV12-5
clone_size: few
d_call: -
cdr3_aa: CASGLGPGEGTEAFF
cdr3_nt: TGTGCTAGTGGTTTGGGTCCAGGGGAAGGGACTGAAGCTTTCTTT

j_call: TRBJ2-7
v_call: TRBV2
clone_size: many
d_call: TRBD2
cdr3_aa: CASSEWGGSIYSYEQYF
cdr3_nt: TGTGCCAGCAGTGAATGGGGGGGATCCATTTACTCCTACGAGCAGTACTTC

j_call: TRBJ2-3
v_call: TRBV10-3
clone_size: -
d_call: -
cdr3_aa: CAIGHFPGLGEYTQYF
cdr3_nt: TGTGCCATCGGACATTTCCCGGGCCTAGGGGAATATACGCAGTATTTT

j_call: TRBJ2-1
v_call: TRBV6-2/TRBV6-3
clone_size: -
d_call: TRBD2
cdr3_aa: CASSYKLAGINEQFF
cdr3_nt: TGTGCCAGCAGTTACAAACTAGCGGGCATCAATGAGCAGTTCTTC

j_call: TRBJ2-7
v_call: TRBV10-2
clone_size: -
d_call: TRBD2
cdr3_aa: CASSVPKRELDEQYF
cdr3_nt: TGCGCCAGCAGTGTACCGAAGCGGGAGTTGGACGAGCAGTACTTC

j_call: TRBJ2-2
v_call: TRBV20-1
clone_size: many
d_call: -
cdr3_aa: CSARDFQNTGELFF
cdr3_nt: TGCAGTGCAAGGGATTTTCAAAACACCGGGGAGCTGTTTTTT

j_call: TRBJ1-1
v_call: TRBV28
clone_size: -
d_call: -
cdr3_aa: CASGSTTNTEAFF
cdr3_nt: TGTGCCAGCGGTTCCACCACGAACACTGAAGCTTTCTTT

j_call: TRBJ2-3
v_call: TRBV4-3
clone_size: -
d_call: TRBD1
cdr3_aa: CASSQGQGDTDTQYF
cdr3_nt: TGCGCCAGCAGCCAGGGACAGGGGGACACAGATACGCAGTATTTT

j_call: TRBJ1-1
v_call: TRBV4-2
clone_size: few
d_call: -
cdr3_aa: CASSQRGEAFF
cdr3_nt: TGTGCCAGCAGCCAAAGAGGGGAAGCTTTCTTT

j_call: TRBJ2-1
v_call: TRBV4-2
clone_size: -
d_call: TRBD1
cdr3_aa: CASSLKIQGRTNNEQFF
cdr3_nt: TGTGCCAGCAGCCTTAAAATACAGGGGAGAACGAACAATGAGCAGTTCTTC

j_call: TRBJ2-7
v_call: TRBV20-1
clone_size: -
d_call: TRBD1
cdr3_aa: CSAPIPGQGFYEQYF
cdr3_nt: TGCAGTGCGCCAATCCCGGGACAGGGGTTCTACGAGCAGTACTTC

j_call: TRBJ1-5
v_call: TRBV6-2/TRBV6-3
clone_size: -
d_call: -
cdr3_aa: CASSYERRAWNQPQHF
cdr3_nt: TGTGCCAGCAGTTACGAGCGAAGGGCCTGGAATCAGCCCCAGCATTTT

j_call: TRBJ2-7
v_call: TRBV20-1
clone_size: many
d_call: -
cdr3_aa: CSAGSLGRESGEQYF
cdr3_nt: TGCAGTGCTGGGAGCCTAGGAAGGGAGTCGGGCGAGCAGTACTTC

j_call: TRBJ2-5
v_call: TRBV6-6
clone_size: few
d_call: TRBD2
cdr3_aa: CASSKRGKETQYF
cdr3_nt: TGTGCCAGCAGTAAGCGGGGTAAAGAGACCCAGTACTTC

j_call: TRBJ2-7
v_call: TRBV20-1
clone_size: -
d_call: TRBD1
cdr3_aa: CSATHRGRHEQYF
cdr3_nt: TGCAGTGCAACCCACAGGGGGCGGCACGAGCAGTACTTC

j_call: TRBJ2-2
v_call: TRBV6-2/TRBV6-3
clone_size: few
d_call: -
cdr3_aa: CASTYGGRDTGELFF
cdr3_nt: TGTGCCAGCACTTACGGAGGGCGCGACACCGGGGAGCTGTTTTTT

j_call: TRBJ2-7
v_call: TRBV4-3
clone_size: -
d_call: -
cdr3_aa: CASSQYPQSANEQYF
cdr3_nt: TGCGCCAGCAGCCAATACCCGCAGTCCGCGAACGAGCAGTACTTC

j_call: TRBJ1-2
v_call: TRBV4-1
clone_size: many
d_call: -
cdr3_aa: CASSQELAKRDGYTF
cdr3_nt: TGCGCCAGCAGCCAAGAATTAGCTAAAAGAGATGGCTACACCTTC

j_call: TRBJ2-7
v_call: TRBV11-2
clone_size: few
d_call: TRBD2
cdr3_aa: CASSSTGLAVTYEQYF
cdr3_nt: TGTGCCAGCAGCTCCACGGGGCTAGCGGTTACCTACGAGCAGTACTTC

j_call: TRBJ2-6
v_call: TRBV4-3
clone_size: many
d_call: -
cdr3_aa: CASSQTTRLSGANVLTF
cdr3_nt: TGCGCCAGCAGCCAAACGACCCGACTCTCTGGGGCCAACGTCCTGACTTTC

j_call: TRBJ2-3
v_call: TRBV20-1
clone_size: many
d_call: TRBD2
cdr3_aa: CSARPVLAGEADTQYF
cdr3_nt: TGCAGTGCTAGACCCGTCCTAGCGGGAGAAGCAGATACGCAGTATTTT

j_call: TRBJ2-1
v_call: TRBV7-9
clone_size: many
d_call: -
cdr3_aa: CASTTSGNEQFF
cdr3_nt: TGTGCCAGCACCACAAGCGGGAATGAGCAGTTCTTC

j_call: TRBJ2-3
v_call: TRBV5-6
clone_size: few
d_call: -
cdr3_aa: CASSLGVRDSTDTQYF
cdr3_nt: TGTGCCAGCAGCTTGGGGGTACGGGACAGCACAGATACGCAGTATTTT